The 26 T cell receptor beta chains given below trace back to one sample, sequenced in a study of T cells expressing NK-cell markers. With the 5' RACE reads reprocessed, TCRdb shows one record per CDR3 protein and no DNA. The sample totals around 550,000 distinct CDR3 sequences. Sequencing input: blood T cells: a sorted CD56 or NKG2C T cell subset, CD4+ or CD8+ T cells, or bulk PBMC T cells (not recorded which). All receptors derive from a man aged 18 to 35 in good health.

This chain uses TRBV9 with TRBJ2-1; TCRdb's D gene call, TRBD1, goes unchecked for lack of DNA. From germline, CDR1 is SGDLS and CDR2 YYNGEE. There are 18 residues in the CDR3. CDR3 in amino acids: CASSHKLLQESSYNEQFF.

The chain is built from TRBV28 and TRBJ2-3; the D call of TRBD2 rests on TCRdb alone, since no DNA is present to check it. The CDR3 covers 16 residues. The germline V gene encodes CDR1 MDHEN and CDR2 SYDVKM. This CDR3 is CASSLAGGGTTDTQYF.

This sequence joins TRBV4-1 and TRBJ1-1; TCRdb designates TRBD1, a call that cannot be tested without DNA. The CDR3 is 16 residues long. CDR1 and CDR2 from the germline V gene are MGHRA and YSYEKL. CDR3 loop: CASSLKGGTGRAEAFF.

The V call is TRBV20-1, the J call TRBJ2-3; TCRdb's D gene call, TRBD2, goes unchecked for lack of DNA. The CDR3 has 14 residues. In germline, CDR1 is DFQATT, CDR2 SNEGSKA (reference sequence). CDR3 residues: CSASPDGEGNTQYF.

This chain links TRBV5-1 with TRBJ2-4; with no DNA, the TCRdb D assignment of TRBD1 cannot be verified. The length of the CDR3 is 15 residues. Germline CDR1 reads SGHRS; CDR2 reads YFSETQ. This chain's CDR3 is CASNTRESGKNIQYF.

The chain couples TRBV6-5 to TRBJ2-7. This CDR3 has 13 amino acids. Germline V gene data show CDR1 as MNHEY and CDR2 as SVGAGI. The CDR3 is CASSYLRSNEQYF.

This chain's CDR3 is CSAPLANTQYF. The V and J genes are TRBV20-1 and TRBJ2-3; TCRdb's assignment of TRBD2 cannot be checked, as there is no DNA. CDR1 is DFQATT, CDR2 SNEGSKA, per germline (reference sequence). This CDR3 region has 11 residues.

The V gene is TRBV11-2, the J gene TRBJ2-1; TCRdb designates TRBD2, a call that cannot be tested without DNA. The CDR3 totals 13 residues. Germline CDR1 SGHAT, CDR2 FQNNGV. The chain's CDR3 is CASAAGGLSEQFF.

J is TRBJ2-1 and V is TRBV29-1; the TCRdb D gene call, TRBD2, has no DNA to confirm it. This CDR3 spans 15 amino acids. Germline lookup yields CDR1 SQVTM and CDR2 ANQGSEA. The CDR3: CSVVLGTSGRFVQFF.

This sequence joins TRBV27 and TRBJ2-1; TCRdb indicates TRBD1, and absent DNA this call remains unverified. CDR1 MNHEY and CDR2 SMNVEV come from the germline V gene (reference sequence). This CDR3 is built from 14 residues. CDR3: CASSKATAAPEQFF.

The chain couples TRBV7-2 to TRBJ2-7; no DNA is available, so the TRBD2 call from TCRdb remains unchecked. Germline V gene sequence: CDR1 SGHTA, CDR2 FQGNSA. This CDR3 has 15 amino acids. CDR3 loop: CASSGGSSGPYEQYF.

The CDR3 sequence is CASRLGQGRNQPQHF. The V gene is TRBV12-3 or TRBV12-4, the J gene TRBJ1-5; TCRdb indicates TRBD1, and absent DNA this call remains unverified. The CDR3 has 15 residues.

The chain joins TRBV6-5 to TRBJ1-1; without DNA, the TCRdb call of TRBD1 cannot be checked. The CDR3 runs 14 residues. The germline CDR1 and CDR2 sequences are MNHEY and SVGAGI. The CDR3 loop reads CASSYIGQTRKWFF.

The chain carries TRBV27 and TRBJ2-7; absent DNA, TCRdb's TRBD1 call cannot be checked. Germline V CDR1 and CDR2: MNHEY, SMNVEV (reference sequence). There are 15 residues in the CDR3. The CDR3 region is CASSPDPGTDYEQYF.

This rearrangement joins TRBV30 to TRBJ2-1; TCRdb reports TRBD2, a call that lacks DNA to check it against. Germline V CDR1 and CDR2: GTSNPN, SVGIG (reference sequence). The CDR3 loop spans 17 amino acids. This CDR3 is CAWTVIPGTRNYNEQFF. The entire variable domain, with the rest obtained from reference TRBV30 and TRBJ2-1, is as follows: SQTIHQWPATLVQPVGSPLSLECTVEGTSNPNLYWYRQAAGRGLQLLFYSVGIGQISSEVPQNLSASRPQDRQFILSSKKLLLSDSGFYLCAWTVIPGTRNYNEQFFGPGTRLTVL.

The chain employs TRBV12-3 or TRBV12-4 and TRBJ1-1. The CDR3 spans 13 residues. The CDR3 reads CASSELSEAEAFF.

The chain has TRBV28 and TRBJ2-5; TCRdb returns TRBD1, unconfirmable since there is no DNA. Germline lookup yields CDR1 MDHEN and CDR2 SYDVKM. This CDR3 spans 14 amino acids. The chain's CDR3 is CASSFGGKEETQYF.

J is TRBJ2-3 and V is TRBV9; TCRdb's D call of TRBD2 is untestable without DNA. The length of the CDR3 is 15 residues. Germline V gene lookup returns CDR1 SGDLS and CDR2 YYNGEE. CDR3 in amino acids: CASSVESGRFDTQYF.

This chain uses TRBV4-3 with TRBJ2-7; TCRdb returns TRBD1, unconfirmable since there is no DNA. This CDR3 contains 15 residues. Germline V gives CDR1 LGHNA, CDR2 YSLEER. This chain's CDR3 is CASSQDRGGRYEQYF.

The chain carries TRBV5-1 and TRBJ1-2; TCRdb's D call of TRBD1 is untestable without DNA. CDR3 size: 15 residues. CDR1 is SGHRS and CDR2 is YFSETQ in the germline V gene. CDR3 amino acids: CASSSGTGELDGYTF.

The chain uses TRBV21-1 and TRBJ1-5; TCRdb designates TRBD1, a call that cannot be tested without DNA. TRBV21-1 counts as a pseudogene. The CDR3 extends over 21 amino acids. CDR3 protein: CANKTPKQSRLTATYNQPQHF.

The chain employs TRBV5-1 and TRBJ2-1; the TRBD1 assignment by TCRdb is unverifiable without DNA. The CDR3 sequence is 15 residues long. Germline CDR1 and CDR2: SGHRS and YFSETQ. The CDR3 here is CASSAGQGKNNEQFF.

The CDR3 sequence: CASSLAAGAEQFF. This chain uses TRBV12-3 or TRBV12-4 with TRBJ2-1; TCRdb's D call of TRBD1 is untestable without DNA. CDR3 length equals 13 residues.

This chain joins TRBV7-9 and TRBJ1-5; the D gene TCRdb calls, TRBD1, cannot be checked with no DNA. CDR3 length: 15 residues. From germline, CDR1 is SEHNR and CDR2 FQNEAQ (reference sequence). The chain's CDR3 is CASSPGAGYNQPQHF.

This sequence joins TRBV29-1 and TRBJ1-2. Germline V gene lookup returns CDR1 SQVTM and CDR2 ANQGSEA. CDR3 length: 12 residues. CDR3 amino acids: CSVGVGGYGYTF.

The chain links TRBV9 to TRBJ2-2; no DNA is available, so the TRBD2 call from TCRdb remains unchecked. In germline, CDR1 is SGDLS, CDR2 YYNGEE. This CDR3 spans 14 amino acids. This CDR3 is CASSVLEGTGELFF.